This TCR beta chain was sequenced during a study of human T cells and chemical hapten exposure. It was the library that attached unique molecular identifiers to individual cDNA molecules. One entry per CDR3 protein, called by TCRdb with MiXCR from the RACE reads. This sample yields about 380,000 distinct CDR3 sequences, of which around 5.5% are seen a single time; roughly 2.6% belongs to the top ten. This sample's time point: pre-sensitization, week 0. Specified treatment: therapeutic diphenylcyclopropenone sensitization with weekly scalp DPC. Trimming took off 3 bases at V and 1 base at J, with 13 bases between the two ends. The CDR3 extends over 15 amino acids. CDR1 and CDR2 from the germline V gene are SGHRS and YFSETQ.

This material consisted of whole blood, taken in connection with sensitization to the hapten diphenylcyclopropenone (DPC). The chain couples TRBV5-1 to TRBJ1-1; TRBD1 might be the D (5 bases). This receptor was identified in a woman in her fifties or sixties with alopecia areata. Some clones in this sample may be carry-over from other donors' samples. DNA for the CDR3: TGCGCCAGCAGCTCGTCTTCTGGGGCGAACACTGAAGCTTTCTTT. It specifies CASSSSSGANTEAFF.